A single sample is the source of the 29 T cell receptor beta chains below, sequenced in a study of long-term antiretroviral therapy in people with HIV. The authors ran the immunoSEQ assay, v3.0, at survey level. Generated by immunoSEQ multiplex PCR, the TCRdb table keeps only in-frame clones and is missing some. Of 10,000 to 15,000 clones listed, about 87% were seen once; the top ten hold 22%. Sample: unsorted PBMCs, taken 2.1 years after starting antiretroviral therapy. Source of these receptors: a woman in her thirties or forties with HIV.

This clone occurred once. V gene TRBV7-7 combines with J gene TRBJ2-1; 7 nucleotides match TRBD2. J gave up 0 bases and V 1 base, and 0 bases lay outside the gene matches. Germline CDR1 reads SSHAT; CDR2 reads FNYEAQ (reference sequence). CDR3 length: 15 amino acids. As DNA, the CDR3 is TGTGCCAGCAGCTTAGGCGGGGGCTCCTACAATGAGCAGTTCTTC. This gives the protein CASSLGGGSYNEQFF.

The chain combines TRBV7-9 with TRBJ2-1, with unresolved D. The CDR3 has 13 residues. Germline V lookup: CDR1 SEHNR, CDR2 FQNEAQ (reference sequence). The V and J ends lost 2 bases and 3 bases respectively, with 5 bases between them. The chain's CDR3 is CASSLNNYNEQFF. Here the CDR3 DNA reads TGTGCCAGCAGCTTAAATAACTACAATGAGCAGTTCTTC.

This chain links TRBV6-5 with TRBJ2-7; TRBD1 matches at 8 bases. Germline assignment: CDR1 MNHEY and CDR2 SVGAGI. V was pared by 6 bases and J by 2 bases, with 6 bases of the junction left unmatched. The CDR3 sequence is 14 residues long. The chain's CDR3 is CASRQGQGTYEQYF. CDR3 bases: TGTGCCAGCAGGCAAGGACAGGGAACCTACGAGCAGTACTTC.

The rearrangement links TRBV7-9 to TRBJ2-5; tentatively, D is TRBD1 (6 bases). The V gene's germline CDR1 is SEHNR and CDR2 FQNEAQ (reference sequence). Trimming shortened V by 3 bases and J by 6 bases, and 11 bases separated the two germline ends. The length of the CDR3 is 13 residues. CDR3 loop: CASSLSGHQTQYF. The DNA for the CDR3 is TGTGCCAGCAGCTTGTCGGGACATCAGACCCAGTACTTC.

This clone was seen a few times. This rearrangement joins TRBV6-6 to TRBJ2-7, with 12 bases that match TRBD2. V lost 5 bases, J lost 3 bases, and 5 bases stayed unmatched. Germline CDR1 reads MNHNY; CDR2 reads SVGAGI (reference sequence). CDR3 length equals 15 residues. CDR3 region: CASSLRTSGNYEQYF. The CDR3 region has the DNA TGTGCCAGCAGTCTTCGGACTAGCGGGAACTACGAGCAGTACTTC.

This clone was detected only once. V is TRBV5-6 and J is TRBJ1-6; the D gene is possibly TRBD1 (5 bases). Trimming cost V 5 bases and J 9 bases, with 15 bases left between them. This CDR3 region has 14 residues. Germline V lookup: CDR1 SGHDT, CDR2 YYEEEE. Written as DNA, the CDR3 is TGTGCCAGCAGTTCGGCAGGGACTTTTTCACCCCTCCACTTT. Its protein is CASSSAGTFSPLHF.

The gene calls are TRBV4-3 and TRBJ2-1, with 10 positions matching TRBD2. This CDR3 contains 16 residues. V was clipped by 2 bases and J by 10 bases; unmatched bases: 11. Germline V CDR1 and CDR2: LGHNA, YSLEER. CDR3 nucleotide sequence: TGCGCCAGCAGCCAACAGTCAAGCGGGGGGGCGGGGGAGCAGTTCTTC. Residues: CASSQQSSGGAGEQFF.

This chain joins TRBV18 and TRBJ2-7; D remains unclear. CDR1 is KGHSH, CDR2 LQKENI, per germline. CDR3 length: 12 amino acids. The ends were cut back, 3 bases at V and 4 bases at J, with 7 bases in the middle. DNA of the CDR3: TGTGCCAGCTCACCTGAATTATACGAGCAGTACTTC. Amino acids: CASSPELYEQYF.

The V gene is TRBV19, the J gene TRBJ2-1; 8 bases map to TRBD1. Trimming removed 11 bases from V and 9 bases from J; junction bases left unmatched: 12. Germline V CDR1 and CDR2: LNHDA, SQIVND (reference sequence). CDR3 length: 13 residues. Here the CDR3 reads CASGTQGGREQFF. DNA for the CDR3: TGTGCCTCCGGGACACAGGGGGGACGTGAGCAGTTCTTC.

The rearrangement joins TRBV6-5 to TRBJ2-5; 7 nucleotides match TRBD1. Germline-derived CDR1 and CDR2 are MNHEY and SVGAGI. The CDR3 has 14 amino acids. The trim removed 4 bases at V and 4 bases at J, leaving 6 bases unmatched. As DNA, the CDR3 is TGTGCCAGCAGTTCAAACAGGGGTAGAGAGACCCAGTACTTC. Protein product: CASSSNRGRETQYF.

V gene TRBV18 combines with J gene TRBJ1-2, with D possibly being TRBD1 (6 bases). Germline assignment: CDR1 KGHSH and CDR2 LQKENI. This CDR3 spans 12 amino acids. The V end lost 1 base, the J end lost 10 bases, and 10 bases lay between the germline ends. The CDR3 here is CASSPQDRPYTF. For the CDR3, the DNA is TGTGCCAGCTCACCACAAGACAGGCCCTACACCTTC.

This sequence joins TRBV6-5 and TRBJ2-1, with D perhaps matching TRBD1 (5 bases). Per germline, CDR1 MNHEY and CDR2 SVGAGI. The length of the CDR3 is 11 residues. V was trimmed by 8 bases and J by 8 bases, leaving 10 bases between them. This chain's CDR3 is CASLQGYEQFF. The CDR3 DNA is TGTGCCAGCCTTCAGGGATATGAGCAGTTCTTC.

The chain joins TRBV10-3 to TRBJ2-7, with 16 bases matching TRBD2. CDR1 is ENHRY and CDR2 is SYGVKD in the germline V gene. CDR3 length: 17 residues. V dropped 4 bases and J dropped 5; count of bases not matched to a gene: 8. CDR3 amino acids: CAISAGGLAGGPHEQYF. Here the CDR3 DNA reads TGTGCCATCAGTGCAGGGGGACTAGCGGGGGGGCCTCACGAGCAGTACTTC.

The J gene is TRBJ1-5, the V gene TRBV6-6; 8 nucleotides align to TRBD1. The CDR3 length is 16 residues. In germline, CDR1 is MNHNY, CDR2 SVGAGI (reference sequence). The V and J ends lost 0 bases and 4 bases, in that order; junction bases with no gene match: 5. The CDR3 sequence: CASSYSRQGTNQPQHF. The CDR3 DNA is TGTGCCAGCAGTTACTCTCGACAGGGGACGAATCAGCCCCAGCATTTT.

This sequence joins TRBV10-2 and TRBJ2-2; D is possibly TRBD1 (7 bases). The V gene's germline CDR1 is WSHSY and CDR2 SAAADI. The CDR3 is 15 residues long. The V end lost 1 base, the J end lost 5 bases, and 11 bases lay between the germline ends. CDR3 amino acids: CASSEWRGQTGELFF. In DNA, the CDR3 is TGCGCCAGCAGTGAGTGGAGGGGGCAAACCGGGGAGCTGTTTTTT.

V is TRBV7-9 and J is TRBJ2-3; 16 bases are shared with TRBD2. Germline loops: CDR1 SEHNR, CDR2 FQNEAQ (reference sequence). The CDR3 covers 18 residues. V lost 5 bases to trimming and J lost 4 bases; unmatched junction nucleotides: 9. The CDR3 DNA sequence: TGTGCCAGCAGCCCGGGACTAGCGGGGGGGCCGGGGTCAGATACGCAGTATTTT. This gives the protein CASSPGLAGGPGSDTQYF.

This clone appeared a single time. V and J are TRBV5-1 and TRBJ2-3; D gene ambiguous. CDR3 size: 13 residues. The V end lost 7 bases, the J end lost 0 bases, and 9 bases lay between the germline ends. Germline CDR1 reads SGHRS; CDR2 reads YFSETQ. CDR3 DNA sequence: TGCGCCAGCCTCGGAGTCAGCACAGATACGCAGTATTTT. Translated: CASLGVSTDTQYF.

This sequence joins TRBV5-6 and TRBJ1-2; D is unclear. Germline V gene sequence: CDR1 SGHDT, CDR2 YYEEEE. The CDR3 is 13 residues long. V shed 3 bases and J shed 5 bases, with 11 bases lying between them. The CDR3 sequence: CASSSQNFYGYTF. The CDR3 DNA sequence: TGTGCCAGCAGCTCACAGAACTTTTATGGCTACACCTTC.

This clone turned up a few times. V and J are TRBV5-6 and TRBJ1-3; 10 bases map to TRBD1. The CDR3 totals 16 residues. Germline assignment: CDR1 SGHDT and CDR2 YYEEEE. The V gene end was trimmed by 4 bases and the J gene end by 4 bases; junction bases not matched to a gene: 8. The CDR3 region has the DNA TGTGCCAGCAGCCCCCGGGACAGGGGATGGGGAAACACCATATATTTT. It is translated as CASSPRDRGWGNTIYF.

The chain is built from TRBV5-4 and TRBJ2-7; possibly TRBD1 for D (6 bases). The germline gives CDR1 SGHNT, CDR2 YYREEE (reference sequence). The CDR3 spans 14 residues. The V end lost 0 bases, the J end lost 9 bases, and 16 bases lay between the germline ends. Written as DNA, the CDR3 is TGTGCCAGCAGCTTGGAGGGGACAACTCTGGGGCAGTACTTC. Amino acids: CASSLEGTTLGQYF.

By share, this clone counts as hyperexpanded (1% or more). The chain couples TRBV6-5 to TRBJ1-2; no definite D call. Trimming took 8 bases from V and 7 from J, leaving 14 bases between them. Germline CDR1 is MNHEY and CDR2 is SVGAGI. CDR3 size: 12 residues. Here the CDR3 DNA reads TGTGCCAGCGCCACGGGTTGGTCTGGCTACACCTTC. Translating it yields CASATGWSGYTF.

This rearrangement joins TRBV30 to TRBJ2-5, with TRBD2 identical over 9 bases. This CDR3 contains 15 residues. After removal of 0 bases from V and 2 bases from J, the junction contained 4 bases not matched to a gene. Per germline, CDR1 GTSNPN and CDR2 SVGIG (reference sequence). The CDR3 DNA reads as TGTGCCTGGAGTGTAGGGACTAGCCATCAAGAGACCCAGTACTTC. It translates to CAWSVGTSHQETQYF.

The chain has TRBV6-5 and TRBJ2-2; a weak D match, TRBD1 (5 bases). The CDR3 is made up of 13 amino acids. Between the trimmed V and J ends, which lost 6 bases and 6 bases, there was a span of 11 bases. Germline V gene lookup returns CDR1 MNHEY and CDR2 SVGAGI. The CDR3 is CASSDRGSGELFF. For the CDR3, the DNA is TGTGCCAGCAGCGACAGAGGCTCCGGGGAGCTGTTTTTT.

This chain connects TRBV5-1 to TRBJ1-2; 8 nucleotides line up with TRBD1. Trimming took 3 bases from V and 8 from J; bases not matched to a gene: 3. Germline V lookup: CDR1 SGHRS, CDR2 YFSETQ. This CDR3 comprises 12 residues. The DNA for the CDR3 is TGCGCCAGCAGCTCTGGGACAGGAGGCTACACCTTC. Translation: CASSSGTGGYTF. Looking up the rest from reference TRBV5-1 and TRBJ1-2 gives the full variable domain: KAGVTQTPRYLIKTRGQQVTLSCSPISGHRSVSWYQQTPGQGLQFLFEYFSETQRNKGNFPGRFSGRQFSNSRSEMNVSTLELGDSALYLCASSSGTGGYTFGSGTRLTVV.

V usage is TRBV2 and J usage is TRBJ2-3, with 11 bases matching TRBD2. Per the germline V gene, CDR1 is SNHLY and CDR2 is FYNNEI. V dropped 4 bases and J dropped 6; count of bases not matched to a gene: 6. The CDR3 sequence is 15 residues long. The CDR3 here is CASSATSGGKDTQYF. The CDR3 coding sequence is TGTGCCAGCAGTGCTACTAGCGGGGGTAAGGATACGCAGTATTTT.

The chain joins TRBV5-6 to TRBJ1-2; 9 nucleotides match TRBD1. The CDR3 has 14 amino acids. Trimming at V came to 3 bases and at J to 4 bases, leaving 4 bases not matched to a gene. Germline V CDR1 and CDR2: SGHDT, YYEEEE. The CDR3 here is CASSYRDRVYGYTF. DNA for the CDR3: TGTGCCAGCAGCTACAGGGACAGGGTCTATGGCTACACCTTC.

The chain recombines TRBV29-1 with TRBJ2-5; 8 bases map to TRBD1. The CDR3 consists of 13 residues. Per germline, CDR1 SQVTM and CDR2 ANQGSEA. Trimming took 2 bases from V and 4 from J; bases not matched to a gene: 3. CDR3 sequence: CSVEQGAGETQYF. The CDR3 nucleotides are TGCAGCGTTGAACAGGGGGCAGGAGAGACCCAGTACTTC.

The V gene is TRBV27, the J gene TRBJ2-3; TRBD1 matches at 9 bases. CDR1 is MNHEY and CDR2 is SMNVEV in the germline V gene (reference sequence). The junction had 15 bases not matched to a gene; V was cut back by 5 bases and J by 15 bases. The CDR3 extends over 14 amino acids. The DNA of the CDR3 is TGTGCCAGCAGTACCCAGAAACAGGGGGCGGTGGGATATTTT. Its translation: CASSTQKQGAVGYF.

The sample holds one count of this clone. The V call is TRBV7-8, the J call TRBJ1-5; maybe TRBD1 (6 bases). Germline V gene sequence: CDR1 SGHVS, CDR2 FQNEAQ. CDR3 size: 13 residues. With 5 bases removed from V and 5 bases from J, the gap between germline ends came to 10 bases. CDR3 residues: CASSTRTDQPQHF. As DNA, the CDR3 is TGTGCCAGCAGCACCCGGACAGATCAGCCCCAGCATTTT.